These 32 T cell receptor beta chains came from one sample sequenced in a study of response to subunit inactivated influenza vaccine (dated by TCRdb to 2016 to 2019). Libraries were built with RT-PCR. Sequenced using an Illumina HiSeq 2500. TCRdb redid the processing of the public reads, applying fastp at Q25 and MiXCR, and retained in-frame beta chains. Here each entry gathers all rows of one CDR3 protein and keeps the most common genes and DNA. This sample has some 540,000 distinct CDR3 sequences in its table, and roughly 25% of those were observed once. The ten largest account for around 2.8% of the sample. A further study also used this sample, focusing on T cells expressing NK-cell markers. As noted in the second study: 5'RACE template switching, by which a universal primer site and unique molecular identifiers were added, was used to make TCR beta cDNA libraries.

Sequencing was performed on CD4+ T cells sorted from PBMCs, taken less than 13 days after vaccination. The receptors derive from a man aged 45 to 65 who received an inactivated influenza vaccine. Donor details come from another sample of the same person, matched by shared clones.

This clonotype was picked up a small number of times. J is TRBJ2-7 and V is TRBV4-2; D might be TRBD2 (5 bases). The germline gives CDR1 LGHNA, CDR2 YNFKEQ. V gave up 4 bases and J gave up 0 bases, with 13 bases separating them. The CDR3 covers 15 residues. The CDR3 nucleotides read TGTGCCAGCAGCCGAGACGTAGGGAGCTCCTACGAGCAGTACTTC. Its translation is CASSRDVGSSYEQYF.

This clonotype appeared once. The rearrangement links TRBV2 to TRBJ2-7; D gene uncertain. The DNA end favors TRBJ2-1, so the J call may be wrong. The CDR3 is 12 amino acids. Germline V CDR1 and CDR2: SNHLY, FYNNEI. The chain's CDR3 is CASSEHRYEQFF. The CDR3 DNA reads TGTGCCAGCAGTGAACATCGATACGAGCAGTTCTTC.

There are a few counts of this clonotype. The CDR3 DNA reads TGTGCCAGTAGTATGAGGCTAGCGGGAGGCCATGAGCAGTTCTTC. It translates to CASSMRLAGGHEQFF. The chain couples TRBV19 to TRBJ2-1; 11 nucleotides agree with TRBD2. The germline CDR1 and CDR2 sequences are LNHDA and SQIVND (reference sequence). There are 15 residues in the CDR3. The ends lost 3 bases at V and 8 bases at J; junction bases unmatched: 6.

This chain links TRBV4-2 with TRBJ1-1, with 7 bases that match TRBD1. Germline CDR1 is LGHNA and CDR2 is YNFKEQ. The CDR3 runs 13 residues. Trimming took 6 bases from V and 6 from J; bases not matched to a gene: 7. For the CDR3, the DNA is TGTGCCAGCAGGACGACAGGGATCCCTGAAGCTTTCTTT. This gives the protein CASRTTGIPEAFF.

This chain joins TRBV12-3 or TRBV12-4 and TRBJ2-7, with D hard to call. This CDR3 region has 14 residues. V was clipped by 3 bases and J by 4 bases, with 13 bases between them. The CDR3, as DNA: TGTGCCAGCAGTTTCGGACCGCTTGGGTACGAGCAGTACTTC. It codes for CASSFGPLGYEQYF.

The V and J genes are TRBV24-1 and TRBJ2-3; D call uncertain. The V gene lost 4 bases and the J gene lost 4 bases, with 11 bases spanning the gap. Per germline, CDR1 KGHDR and CDR2 SFDVKD. The CDR3 has 14 residues. This CDR3 reads CATSDPLAADTQYF. The DNA of the CDR3 is TGTGCCACCAGTGACCCCTTGGCCGCAGATACGCAGTATTTT.

This clonotype came up a few times. V gene TRBV5-1 combines with J gene TRBJ2-2; 13 bases fit TRBD2. Germline CDR1 is SGHRS and CDR2 is YFSETQ. The CDR3 covers 16 residues. V was pared by 4 bases and J by 5 bases, with 5 bases of the junction left unmatched. The CDR3 is CASSNGLAGETGELFF. CDR3 nucleotide sequence: TGCGCCAGCAGCAACGGACTAGCGGGAGAAACCGGGGAGCTGTTTTTT.

This clonotype was detected only a few times. The chain has TRBV29-1 and TRBJ1-2; D is undetermined. Trimming left V 8 bases short and J 8 bases short, with 15 bases between. The CDR3 has 11 amino acids. The germline CDR1 and CDR2 sequences are SQVTM and ANQGSEA. The CDR3 region has the DNA TGCAGCCTAGGTGGGGTAGACGGCTACACCTTC. This translates into CSLGGVDGYTF.

This rearrangement joins TRBV3-1 to TRBJ2-3, with 8 bases fitting TRBD2. CDR3 length: 15 amino acids. The V segment lost 3 bases and the J segment 4 bases; nucleotides outside the gene matches: 6. Germline CDR1 reads LGHDT; CDR2 reads YNNKEL (reference sequence). The CDR3 spells CASSQMVTSADTQYF. CDR3 DNA sequence: TGTGCCAGCAGCCAGATGGTGACTAGCGCAGATACGCAGTATTTT.

The chain couples TRBV6-2 or TRBV6-3 to TRBJ1-1; no clear D gene. This CDR3 has 12 residues. Germline V gene lookup returns CDR1 MNHEY and CDR2 SVGEGT. V was trimmed by 4 bases and J by 7 bases, leaving 10 bases between them. The CDR3, as DNA: TGTGCCAGCAGTTCCCCAGTAGGTGAAGCTTTCTTT. Protein product: CASSSPVGEAFF.

The gene calls are TRBV12-3 or TRBV12-4 and TRBJ2-7; a possible D gene is TRBD2 (6 bases). The V gene lost 3 bases and the J gene lost 6 bases, with 9 bases spanning the gap. The CDR3 consists of 12 residues. CDR3 DNA: TGTGCCAGCAGTTTCTTGGGACTCGAGCAGTACTTC. Protein: CASSFLGLEQYF.

This clonotype was seen more than once but under ten times. The chain joins TRBV6-2 or TRBV6-3 to TRBJ2-7, with unresolved D. Per the germline V gene, CDR1 is MNHEY and CDR2 is SVGEGT. Trimming cost V 4 bases and J 1 base, with 14 bases left between them. CDR3 size: 15 residues. The CDR3 loop is CASSSTSRTSYEQYF. The CDR3 DNA sequence: TGTGCCAGCAGTTCAACTTCCCGAACTTCCTACGAGCAGTACTTC.

Only a few counts were recorded for this clonotype. This chain joins TRBV3-1 and TRBJ1-1; no clear D. CDR3 length equals 14 residues. Deletions cut 4 bases from V and 2 bases from J, with 11 bases between. Germline CDR1 and CDR2: LGHDT and YNNKEL (reference sequence). CDR3 amino acids: CASSRSTANTEAFF. CDR3 nucleotide sequence: TGTGCCAGCAGCCGAAGTACAGCTAACACTGAAGCTTTCTTT.

The rearrangement uses TRBV19 and TRBJ2-1; TRBD2 matches at 12 bases. This CDR3 has 13 residues. Per the germline V gene, CDR1 is LNHDA and CDR2 is SQIVND (reference sequence). With 6 bases clipped from V and 13 bases from J, the junction kept 7 bases outside the gene matches. CDR3 sequence: CASRLAGGGIQFF. CDR3 DNA sequence: TGTGCCAGTAGACTAGCGGGAGGCGGGATCCAGTTCTTC.

The chain joins TRBV14 to TRBJ2-1; D remains unclear. This CDR3 is 15 amino acids long. Germline values: CDR1 SGHDN, CDR2 FVKESK. V lost 2 bases to trimming and J lost 2 bases, with 10 bases between them. The CDR3 sequence is CASSQFSGTYNEQFF. CDR3 bases: TGTGCCAGCAGCCAATTTTCTGGGACCTACAATGAGCAGTTCTTC.

The J gene is TRBJ1-5, the V gene TRBV7-2, with unresolved D. V was cut by 3 bases and J by 7 bases, with 13 bases left in between. This CDR3 comprises 14 residues. The germline V gene has CDR1 SGHTA and CDR2 FQGNSA. CDR3 sequence reads: CASSLGTSSQPQHF. The CDR3 bases are TGTGCCAGCAGCTTGGGCACCTCAAGCCAGCCCCAGCATTTT.

V gene TRBV7-9 combines with J gene TRBJ2-7; tentatively, D is TRBD2 (6 bases). This CDR3 is built from 15 residues. The V and J ends lost 5 bases and 5 bases respectively, with 19 bases between them. CDR1 is SEHNR, CDR2 FQNEAQ, per germline (reference sequence). The CDR3 loop reads CASSLRRLGLDEQYF. CDR3 coding DNA: TGTGCCAGCAGCCTACGCCGACTAGGTCTCGACGAGCAGTACTTC.

V and J are TRBV5-1 and TRBJ1-2; D not certain. Germline V gives CDR1 SGHRS, CDR2 YFSETQ. The CDR3 spans 15 residues. The germline V and J ends were trimmed by 5 bases and 7 bases, with 21 bases remaining between them. The CDR3 loop reads CASRSEDRVRSGYTF. The CDR3 nucleotides are TGCGCCAGCAGATCCGAAGATAGGGTCCGGAGTGGCTACACCTTC.

V usage is TRBV3-1 and J usage is TRBJ2-7; 11 bases align to TRBD2. Germline V gene sequence: CDR1 LGHDT, CDR2 YNNKEL (reference sequence). CDR3 length: 14 amino acids. The V gene end was trimmed by 8 bases and the J gene end by 8 bases; junction bases not matched to a gene: 11. The CDR3 region is CASQSTSGETQQYF. The CDR3 region has the DNA TGTGCCAGCCAATCGACTAGCGGGGAAACACAGCAGTACTTC.

The chain recombines TRBV29-1 with TRBJ2-5; weak D call: TRBD2 (6 bases). The length of the CDR3 is 14 residues. V was trimmed by 8 bases and J by 5 bases, leaving 21 bases between them. Germline assignment: CDR1 SQVTM and CDR2 ANQGSEA. This CDR3 reads CSTWDFAGRETQYF. In DNA, the CDR3 is TGCAGCACATGGGACTTCGCTGGCAGGGAGACCCAGTACTTC.

J is TRBJ1-1 and V is TRBV12-3 or TRBV12-4, with D unclear. With 1 base removed from V and 6 bases from J, the gap between germline ends came to 12 bases. The CDR3 loop spans 14 amino acids. This CDR3 reads CASSLGMQRAEAFF. The CDR3 bases are TGTGCCAGCAGTTTAGGTATGCAGAGGGCTGAAGCTTTCTTT.

In its sample, this clonotype was seen a few times. The CDR3 bases are TGCAGGCCCACTAGCGGGGTACGCACAGATACGCAGTATTTT. Translating gives CRPTSGVRTDTQYF. J is TRBJ2-3 and V is TRBV20-1, with 10 nucleotides matching TRBD2. CDR1 and CDR2 (germline): DFQATT, SNEGSKA (reference sequence). This CDR3 has 14 amino acids.

The chain couples TRBV20-1 to TRBJ2-5; D is unclear. V lost 3 bases, J lost 5 bases, and 10 bases lay in between. The CDR3 extends over 12 amino acids. Germline values: CDR1 DFQATT, CDR2 SNEGSKA (reference sequence). The CDR3 is CSASKVWETQYF. CDR3 nucleotides: TGCAGTGCTAGTAAGGTCTGGGAGACCCAGTACTTC.

This clonotype was picked up a small number of times. The rearrangement uses TRBV29-1 and TRBJ2-1; D may be TRBD2 (6 bases). The V gene's germline CDR1 is SQVTM and CDR2 ANQGSEA. The CDR3 runs to 15 residues. Trimming took off 3 bases at V and 0 bases at J, with 12 bases between the two ends. DNA of the CDR3: TGCAGCGTTGAGGGACTGCCTAGCTCCTACAATGAGCAGTTCTTC. This gives the protein CSVEGLPSSYNEQFF.

The V call is TRBV5-5, the J call TRBJ1-5; D is uncertain. Trimming shortened V by 3 bases and J by 8 bases, and 15 bases separated the two germline ends. The CDR3 consists of 14 residues. Germline V gene data show CDR1 as SGHKS and CDR2 as YYEKEE (reference sequence). The CDR3 sequence is CASSSLMGMEPQHF. The CDR3 region has the DNA TGTGCCAGCAGCTCGTTAATGGGAATGGAGCCCCAGCATTTT.

V gene TRBV6-2 or TRBV6-3 combines with J gene TRBJ2-3, with D perhaps TRBD1 or TRBD2 (6 bases each). Deletions cut 4 bases from V and 3 bases from J, with 14 bases between. This CDR3 is 15 amino acids long. Germline V gene sequence: CDR1 MNHEY, CDR2 SVGEGT. The DNA of the CDR3 is TGTGCCAGCAGTTTCAGGGGAGGAGGGACAGATACGCAGTATTTT. It translates to CASSFRGGGTDTQYF.

There are a few counts of this clonotype. The chain combines TRBV11-2 with TRBJ2-2; 8 bases agree with TRBD1. Trimming cost V 6 bases and J 0 bases; bases outside gene matches: 3. Germline V lookup: CDR1 SGHAT, CDR2 FQNNGV. This CDR3 region has 15 residues. The CDR3 spells CASRPDRANTGELFF. The CDR3 nucleotides are TGTGCCAGCAGACCGGACAGGGCGAACACCGGGGAGCTGTTTTTT.

V and J are TRBV5-1 and TRBJ1-2; no firm D call. Trimming took 0 bases from V and 6 from J, leaving 9 bases between them. CDR1 and CDR2 from the germline V gene are SGHRS and YFSETQ. CDR3 length equals 13 residues. CDR3 sequence reads: CASSLVPADGYTF. Here the CDR3 DNA reads TGCGCCAGCAGCTTGGTACCCGCGGATGGCTACACCTTC.

In this sample, this clonotype turned up a few times. The chain has TRBV7-2 and TRBJ1-5; D is unresolved. Germline V gene data show CDR1 as SGHTA and CDR2 as FQGNSA. This CDR3 has 13 residues. The V end was cut by 1 base, the J end by 3 bases, with 4 bases between. The CDR3 protein is CASSLVTNQPQHF. As DNA, the CDR3 is TGTGCCAGCAGCTTAGTGACCAATCAGCCCCAGCATTTT.

This clonotype was seen a few times. The chain recombines TRBV29-1 with TRBJ2-7, with TRBD1 matching 8 bases. The CDR3 spans 11 residues. The V gene's germline CDR1 is SQVTM and CDR2 ANQGSEA. The J segment lost 9 bases and the V segment lost 6 bases, leaving 7 bases of the junction unmatched. The CDR3: CSVRTGGLQYF. The CDR3 DNA sequence: TGCAGCGTACGAACAGGGGGGTTGCAGTACTTC.

This clonotype was observed a handful of times. The gene calls are TRBV29-1 and TRBJ2-5; 7 bases map to TRBD2. V lost 5 bases to trimming and J lost 1 base; unmatched junction nucleotides: 7. Germline values: CDR1 SQVTM, CDR2 ANQGSEA. This CDR3 is built from 14 residues. The CDR3 region is CSVRFGTIQETQYF. DNA for the CDR3: TGCAGCGTTAGGTTTGGGACTATCCAAGAGACCCAGTACTTC.

The rearrangement joins TRBV4-3 to TRBJ2-7; D is ambiguous. The CDR3 spans 14 residues. V was pared by 3 bases and J by 6 bases, with 15 bases between. The germline gives CDR1 LGHNA, CDR2 YSLEER. The DNA for the CDR3 is TGCGCCAGCAGCCAGGCCCCCTGGGTTGGCGAGCAGTACTTC. Translated, it gives CASSQAPWVGEQYF.